One sample yielded the 23 T cell receptor beta chains listed below, sequenced in a study of monozygotic twins with inflammatory bowel disease. Each CDR3 protein gets one entry in TCRdb, which reprocessed the 5' RACE reads and gives no DNA. This listing includes 150,000 to 200,000 distinct CDR3 sequences. The specimen was blood. The source is a human donor with ulcerative colitis or Crohn's disease, or a healthy co-twin of an affected twin (not recorded which).

This chain links TRBV13 with TRBJ1-6; TCRdb's assignment of TRBD1 cannot be checked, as there is no DNA. The CDR3 loop spans 17 amino acids. The germline gives CDR1 PRHDT, CDR2 FYEKMQ (reference sequence). The CDR3 is CASRLHRGLGYNSPLHF.

The rearrangement links TRBV5-1 to TRBJ1-2. The germline V gene has CDR1 SGHRS and CDR2 YFSETQ. The CDR3 loop spans 11 amino acids. The chain's CDR3 is CASSNGLGYTF.

The gene calls are TRBV2 and TRBJ2-7; absent DNA, TCRdb's TRBD2 call cannot be checked. This CDR3 has 13 residues. Germline CDR1 is SNHLY and CDR2 is FYNNEI. Here the CDR3 reads CANRLAEDYEQYF.

The CDR3 protein is CASSLDVGGQPQHF. The chain has TRBV5-1 and TRBJ1-5. CDR1 is SGHRS, CDR2 YFSETQ, per germline. CDR3 size: 14 residues.

CDR3 residues: CASSEHVKQYF. V gene TRBV2 combines with J gene TRBJ2-7. Germline CDR1 is SNHLY and CDR2 is FYNNEI. This CDR3 is 11 amino acids long.

V is TRBV7-2 and J is TRBJ1-6. Germline-derived CDR1 and CDR2 are SGHTA and FQGNSA. The length of the CDR3 is 14 residues. Here the CDR3 reads CASSLYSSNSPLHF.

This chain connects TRBV18 to TRBJ1-5. The V gene's germline CDR1 is KGHSH and CDR2 LQKENI. The CDR3 extends over 13 amino acids. CDR3 sequence: CASSPTDNQPQHF. Full variable domain (rest looked up from reference TRBV18 and TRBJ1-5): NAGVMQNPRHLVRRRGQEARLRCSPMKGHSHVYWYRQLPEEGLKFMVYLQKENIIDESGMPKERFSAEFPKEGPSILRIQQVVRGDSAAYFCASSPTDNQPQHFGDGTRLSIL.

The rearrangement joins TRBV28 to TRBJ2-3; TCRdb returns TRBD2, unconfirmable since there is no DNA. CDR3 length equals 14 residues. CDR1 MDHEN and CDR2 SYDVKM come from the germline V gene. The CDR3 loop reads CASTAGGSTDTQYF.

V is TRBV20-1 and J is TRBJ2-3. Looked up from germline, CDR1 is DFQATT and CDR2 is SNEGSKA (reference sequence). CDR3 length: 12 amino acids. This chain's CDR3 is CSAYRGTDTQYF.

This chain connects TRBV11-2 to TRBJ2-1; TCRdb's assignment of TRBD2 cannot be checked, as there is no DNA. The germline gives CDR1 SGHAT, CDR2 FQNNGV. This CDR3 contains 16 residues. The CDR3 protein is CASSFRGGAPYNEQFF. Full variable domain (outside the CDR3, taken from reference TRBV11-2 and TRBJ2-1): EAGVAQSPRYKIIEKRQSVAFWCNPISGHATLYWYQQILGQGPKLLIQFQNNGVVDDSQLPKDRFSAERLKGVDSTLKIQPAKLEDSAVYLCASSFRGGAPYNEQFFGPGTRLTVL.

V usage is TRBV3-1 and J usage is TRBJ2-1; without DNA, the TCRdb call of TRBD2 cannot be checked. In germline, CDR1 is LGHDT, CDR2 YNNKEL (reference sequence). The CDR3 contains 17 residues. The chain's CDR3 is CASSPSLSSGRYNEQFF.

The chain links TRBV27 to TRBJ2-7; TCRdb designates TRBD1, a call that cannot be tested without DNA. The CDR3 is 13 amino acids. CDR1 is MNHEY, CDR2 SMNVEV, per germline (reference sequence). The CDR3 sequence is CASKGQVNYEQYF.

The CDR3 loop is CASRDQAVSYNEQFF. The chain joins TRBV12-3 or TRBV12-4 to TRBJ2-1; the TCRdb D gene call, TRBD2, has no DNA to confirm it. The CDR3 totals 15 residues.

The chain couples TRBV6-2 or TRBV6-3 to TRBJ2-1; TCRdb lists TRBD2, though no DNA is available to test this call. The CDR3 has 15 residues. Germline CDR1 and CDR2: MNHEY and SVGEGT. The CDR3 spells CASSYRGRALNEQFF.

The chain employs TRBV6-1 and TRBJ2-6; absent DNA, TCRdb's TRBD2 call cannot be checked. Germline CDR1 and CDR2: MNHNS and SASEGT. This CDR3 has 17 amino acids. The chain's CDR3 is CASSETSGQPGANVLTF.

The gene calls are TRBV6-1 and TRBJ2-7. Germline loops: CDR1 MNHNS, CDR2 SASEGT. There are 12 residues in the CDR3. The CDR3 loop is CASSAFAYEQYF.

The chain recombines TRBV11-2 with TRBJ2-2; absent DNA, TCRdb's TRBD2 call cannot be checked. This CDR3 has 15 amino acids. CDR1 is SGHAT, CDR2 FQNNGV, per germline. The CDR3 is CASSSPGLRAGELFF. Combining the CDR3 with reference TRBV11-2 and TRBJ2-2 gives the whole variable domain EAGVAQSPRYKIIEKRQSVAFWCNPISGHATLYWYQQILGQGPKLLIQFQNNGVVDDSQLPKDRFSAERLKGVDSTLKIQPAKLEDSAVYLCASSSPGLRAGELFFGEGSRLTVL.

The chain links TRBV12-3 or TRBV12-4 to TRBJ2-6. The CDR3 runs to 15 residues. The CDR3 sequence is CASSLDSSGANVLTF.

The J gene is TRBJ1-2, the V gene TRBV5-6; the D gene TCRdb calls, TRBD1, cannot be checked with no DNA. The CDR3 loop spans 13 amino acids. In germline, CDR1 is SGHDT, CDR2 YYEEEE. The CDR3 reads CASSFRQGDGYTF.

This chain connects TRBV7-2 to TRBJ2-7; with no DNA, the TCRdb D assignment of TRBD1 cannot be verified. Germline V lookup: CDR1 SGHTA, CDR2 FQGNSA. CDR3 length: 14 residues. CDR3 residues: CASSLDRGLYEQYF.

V usage is TRBV18 and J usage is TRBJ1-1. The CDR3 length is 13 residues. Germline V gene sequence: CDR1 KGHSH, CDR2 LQKENI. The CDR3: CASSLSSSTEAFF.

This rearrangement joins TRBV20-1 to TRBJ1-1; the TRBD1 assignment by TCRdb is unverifiable without DNA. Germline CDR1 DFQATT, CDR2 SNEGSKA (reference sequence). The CDR3 spans 11 residues. The CDR3 sequence is CSTQGYAEAFF.

V is TRBV5-1 and J is TRBJ2-1; the TRBD1 assignment by TCRdb is unverifiable without DNA. The CDR3 runs to 15 residues. Germline CDR1 reads SGHRS; CDR2 reads YFSETQ. CDR3 loop: CASSPGGGGMYEQFF.